Listed below are T cell receptor beta chains from one sample, sequenced in a study of Tregs in tolerant kidney transplant recipients. The data were produced by immunoSEQ multiplex PCR, yet TCRdb's version contains in-frame clones alone and is incomplete. The sample lists about 64,000 clones; around 87% were seen once. Sequencing used CD4+ T cells from blood (PBMCs), obtained 6 months after the transplant. Source of these receptors: a human patient who received a combined kidney and bone marrow transplant. Some T cells may be graft donor cells. Both conserved end residues are part of each CDR3. Clone size appears in some rows only: once, few, many, or a class for an expanded clone.

V	size	J	CDR3
TRBV6-5	.	TRBJ1-5	CASSYSRSASQPQHF
TRBV19	.	TRBJ1-4	CASSIDLGGENEKLFF
TRBV11-2	.	TRBJ2-3	CASSLILFPGTQYF
TRBV7-9	.	TRBJ2-1	CASSSNLAGSEQFF
TRBV7-9	.	TRBJ1-5	CASSLDGKPQHF
TRBV11-3	once	TRBJ2-1	CASTPARGYNEQFF
TRBV10-3	.	TRBJ2-3	CAISESGRGGVADTQYF
TRBV6-5	.	TRBJ1-6	CASSYSPVLSNSPLHF
TRBV4-2	.	TRBJ2-7	CASSQDRQHQYF
TRBV4-2	.	TRBJ2-3	CASSQERWASGPTDTQYF
TRBV11-3	.	TRBJ2-2	CASSPLAGNTGELFF
TRBV30	.	TRBJ2-3	CAWMASGSKQYF
TRBV19	.	TRBJ2-1	CASSTASIGSTTHNEQFF
TRBV18	.	TRBJ2-1	CASSPPDIGDEQFF
TRBV7-3	few	TRBJ2-2	CASSLGLNTGELFF
TRBV27	.	TRBJ1-2	CASSRQGTGYTF
TRBV5-1	.	TRBJ2-5	CASSPLGGQGQETQYF
TRBV7-8	.	TRBJ1-2	CASSFQRQGVGYTF
TRBV7-2	.	TRBJ1-1	CASSRRVGLVTEAFF
TRBV10-3	.	TRBJ1-4	CAIKDSTNEKLFF
TRBV19	once	TRBJ2-6	CASSPHPGLVGAPGANVLTF
TRBV19	.	TRBJ2-7	CASSPQGSGYEQYF
TRBV19	.	.	CASTRYGTSGALYEQYF